These 26 T cell receptor beta chains share one sample of origin, sequenced in a study of T cell changes during pregnancy in multiple sclerosis. TCRdb's table, derived via immunoSEQ multiplex PCR, lists solely in-frame clones and lacks some. The sample has about 83,000 clones, about 91% seen once; the top ten hold around 3.3%. The starting material was PBMCs, obtained in the first trimester of pregnancy. These receptors all come from a female donor in good health, serving as a control in a pregnancy study. Some clones in this sample may be carry-over from other donors' samples.

This clone was counted a single time. The rearrangement links TRBV6-4 to TRBJ2-1; 8 nucleotides match TRBD2. The CDR3 totals 14 residues. Per the germline V gene, CDR1 is MRHNA and CDR2 is SNTAGT. Trimming at V came to 1 base and at J to 8 bases, leaving 4 bases not matched to a gene. CDR3 nucleotide sequence: TGTGCCAGCAGTGACTTAGGTAGCGGGGATGAGCAGTTCTTC. The encoded protein is CASSDLGSGDEQFF.

The chain has TRBV5-5 and TRBJ2-1, with D unclear. The V gene lost 4 bases and the J gene lost 14 bases, with 16 bases spanning the gap. This CDR3 has 12 amino acids. Germline lookup yields CDR1 SGHKS and CDR2 YYEKEE (reference sequence). This CDR3 reads CASSPAFPPEFF. Here the CDR3 DNA reads TGTGCCAGCAGCCCTGCGTTTCCGCCGGAGTTCTTC.

This clone appeared a few times. V gene TRBV4-2 combines with J gene TRBJ1-6, with 9 nucleotides matching TRBD1. The CDR3 contains 16 residues. V shed 2 bases and J 6 bases; nucleotides not matched to a gene: 5. Germline CDR1 reads LGHNA; CDR2 reads YNFKEQ. In DNA, the CDR3 is TGTGCCAGCAGCCAAAGCCTGGGACAGGGTAATTCACCCCTCCACTTT. Protein sequence: CASSQSLGQGNSPLHF.

The chain links TRBV10-2 to TRBJ2-3; 14 bases agree with TRBD2. V lost 7 bases, J lost 4 bases, and 7 bases stayed unmatched. Germline-derived CDR1 and CDR2 are WSHSY and SAAADI. The CDR3 length is 16 residues. CDR3: CASTGPTSGRADTQYF. The CDR3 region has the DNA TGCGCCAGCACCGGTCCGACTAGCGGGAGGGCAGATACGCAGTATTTT.

The chain has TRBV28 and TRBJ1-6, with 8 bases matching TRBD1. V shed 5 bases and J 3 bases; nucleotides not matched to a gene: 9. The germline V gene has CDR1 MDHEN and CDR2 SYDVKM. The CDR3 contains 17 residues. This CDR3 is CASSPPGQAFYNSPLHF. The CDR3 bases are TGTGCCAGCAGTCCTCCGGGACAGGCGTTCTATAATTCACCCCTCCACTTT.

Only one count was recorded for this clone. This chain uses TRBV7-2 with TRBJ1-6, with 7 bases that match TRBD1. The germline V gene encodes CDR1 SGHTA and CDR2 FQGNSA. V shed 7 bases, J shed 2 bases, and the junction held 8 bases outside the gene matches. The CDR3 consists of 16 residues. The CDR3 is CASTEAGTAYNSPLHF. In DNA, the CDR3 is TGTGCCAGCACCGAAGCCGGGACAGCCTATAATTCACCCCTCCACTTT. The whole variable domain, remainder taken from reference TRBV7-2 and TRBJ1-6, is GAGVSQSPSNKVTEKGKDVELRCDPISGHTALYWYRQSLGQGLEFLIYFQGNSAPDKSGLPSDRFSAERTGGSVSTLTIQRTQQEDSAVYLCASTEAGTAYNSPLHFGNGTRLTVT.

The rearrangement uses TRBV27 and TRBJ2-5; no reliable D call. CDR3 size: 11 residues. Germline CDR1 MNHEY, CDR2 SMNVEV (reference sequence). Trimming took off 4 bases at V and 3 bases at J, with 3 bases between the two ends. For the CDR3, the DNA is TGTGCCAGCAGTTCCGAAGAGACCCAGTACTTC. It yields the protein CASSSEETQYF.

The chain uses TRBV18 and TRBJ2-7; the D gene is possibly TRBD2 (5 bases). Germline V lookup: CDR1 KGHSH, CDR2 LQKENI. The CDR3 covers 18 residues. V was cut by 2 bases and J by 7 bases, with 27 bases left in between. CDR3 amino acids: CASSPRSTIAYNTGEQYF. The CDR3 DNA is TGTGCCAGCTCACCAAGGTCGACTATTGCGTACAATACGGGGGAGCAGTACTTC.

The chain links TRBV27 to TRBJ1-2; D gene unclear. The V gene lost 3 bases and the J gene lost 4 bases, with 12 bases spanning the gap. The germline V gene encodes CDR1 MNHEY and CDR2 SMNVEV (reference sequence). This CDR3 contains 14 residues. CDR3 residues: CASSLSAGPYGYTF. CDR3 nucleotides: TGTGCCAGCAGTTTGTCGGCAGGTCCCTATGGCTACACCTTC.

The CDR3 nucleotides are TGTGCCAGTAGTATTGGCGCTAGCGGGGTAGGAGAGGAGCAGTTCTTC. Protein sequence: CASSIGASGVGEEQFF. V and J are TRBV19 and TRBJ2-1; 9 bases map to TRBD2. Per the germline V gene, CDR1 is LNHDA and CDR2 is SQIVND (reference sequence). V was pared by 3 bases and J by 10 bases, with 13 bases of the junction left unmatched. The CDR3 covers 16 residues.

Turning to this clone: This likely traces to a read error, being one base from a far larger clone. The chain links TRBV11-3 to TRBJ2-3; TRBD2 aligns across 15 bases. Germline CDR1 is SGHNT and CDR2 is YENEEA. The CDR3 extends over 16 amino acids. V dropped 5 bases and J dropped 4; count of bases not matched to a gene: 4. The CDR3 is CASSQRTSGGADTQYF. In nucleotides, the CDR3 is TGTGCCAGCAGCCAACGGACTAGCGGGGGGGCAGATACGCAGTATTTT.

This chain links TRBV25-1 with TRBJ2-5, with TRBD2 matching 8 bases. V dropped 0 bases and J dropped 4; count of bases not matched to a gene: 4. CDR3 length equals 15 residues. Looked up from germline, CDR1 is MGHDK and CDR2 is SYGVNS. CDR3 region: CASSEYGGAGETQYF. The CDR3 nucleotides read TGTGCCAGCAGTGAATACGGGGGGGCAGGAGAGACCCAGTACTTC.

The chain has TRBV15 and TRBJ1-5; a weak D match, TRBD1 (5 bases). The CDR3 sequence is 14 residues long. V lost 0 bases to trimming and J lost 4 bases, with 7 bases between them. The germline V gene encodes CDR1 LNHNV and CDR2 YYDKDF (reference sequence). CDR3 bases: TGTGCCACCAGCAGAGATGACAGAAATCAGCCCCAGCATTTT. Its translation: CATSRDDRNQPQHF.

The chain uses TRBV14 and TRBJ1-6, with TRBD1 as a possible D gene (6 bases). Deletions cut 1 base from V and 7 bases from J, with 14 bases between. Looked up from germline, CDR1 is SGHDN and CDR2 is FVKESK. This CDR3 contains 16 residues. CDR3 protein: CASSQGGGRSNSPLHF. CDR3 DNA: TGTGCCAGCAGCCAAGGAGGGGGACGGTCAAATTCACCCCTCCACTTT.

Concerning this clone: The junction and the germline gene differ at one end; a read error may be behind it. The chain uses TRBV9 and TRBJ2-3; D possibly corresponds to TRBD2 (5 bases). Germline CDR1 is SGDLS and CDR2 is YYNGEE. This CDR3 spans 15 amino acids. This CDR3 reads CASSVGSPSRDTQYF. CDR3 nucleotide sequence: TGTGCCAGCAGCGTAGGTAGTCCTAGCAGAGATACGCAGTATTTT.

This chain links TRBV7-8 with TRBJ2-2; D unclear. This CDR3 region has 15 residues. The germline V gene has CDR1 SGHVS and CDR2 FQNEAQ. V lost 2 bases and J 7 bases, leaving 14 bases between the germline ends. The CDR3 sequence is CASSLIEVHGGELFF. The CDR3 coding sequence is TGTGCCAGCAGCTTAATTGAGGTGCATGGCGGGGAGCTGTTTTTT. The variable domain in full, with the rest retrieved from reference TRBV7-8 and TRBJ2-2, is GAGVSQSPRYKVAKRGQDVALRCDPISGHVSLFWYQQALGQGPEFLTYFQNEAQLDKSGLPSDRFFAERPEGSVSTLKIQRTQQEDSAVYLCASSLIEVHGGELFFGEGSRLTVL.

CDR3: CASSSPSRYTDTQYF. DNA of the CDR3: TGTGCCAGCAGTTCTCCCTCCAGATACACAGATACGCAGTATTTT. This chain uses TRBV27 with TRBJ2-3; D is unresolved. With 4 bases removed from V and 2 bases from J, the gap between germline ends came to 13 bases. Germline V gene lookup returns CDR1 MNHEY and CDR2 SMNVEV (reference sequence). The CDR3 covers 15 residues.

The V gene is TRBV27, the J gene TRBJ2-3; the D is unclear. The CDR3 is made up of 14 amino acids. Germline values: CDR1 MNHEY, CDR2 SMNVEV (reference sequence). V was shortened by 5 bases and J by 0 bases, with 9 bases between the two germline ends. The CDR3 sequence: CASSPQTSTDTQYF. The DNA for the CDR3 is TGTGCCAGCAGTCCTCAGACAAGCACAGATACGCAGTATTTT.

This chain joins TRBV5-4 and TRBJ1-6; no clear D. This CDR3 has 17 residues. Trimming removed 5 bases from V and 0 bases from J, with 15 bases in between. From germline, CDR1 is SGHNT and CDR2 YYREEE (reference sequence). CDR3 in DNA: TGTGCCAGCAGGGATTACGGGAAAGGCTCCTATAATTCACCCCTCCACTTT. This gives the protein CASRDYGKGSYNSPLHF.

CDR3 residues: CASSPAGRVGRRELFF. The CDR3 DNA reads as TGCGCCAGCAGCCCCGCCGGCAGGGTCGGTCGCCGGGAGCTGTTTTTT. V and J are TRBV5-1 and TRBJ2-2; D possibly corresponds to TRBD1 (5 bases). Germline V lookup: CDR1 SGHRS, CDR2 YFSETQ. Trimming stripped 4 bases from V and 9 bases from J, with 22 bases between. The CDR3 runs 16 residues.

This chain connects TRBV28 to TRBJ1-2, with D unclear. V was cut by 4 bases and J by 4 bases, with 4 bases left in between. CDR3 length: 11 amino acids. CDR1 and CDR2 (germline): MDHEN, SYDVKM. Here the CDR3 DNA reads TGTGCCAGCAGTTGGGCCTATGGCTACACCTTC. It is translated as CASSWAYGYTF.

The chain uses TRBV19 and TRBJ2-7; 7 nucleotides match TRBD1. Trimming took 6 bases from V and 5 from J; bases not matched to a gene: 7. The CDR3 extends over 13 amino acids. The germline CDR1 and CDR2 sequences are LNHDA and SQIVND (reference sequence). CDR3 in amino acids: CASRAGGMNEQYF. The DNA of the CDR3 is TGTGCCAGTAGGGCAGGGGGTATGAACGAGCAGTACTTC. Together with reference TRBV19 and TRBJ2-7, the CDR3 gives the full variable domain: DGGITQSPKYLFRKEGQNVTLSCEQNLNHDAMYWYRQDPGQGLRLIYYSQIVNDFQKGDIAEGYSVSREKKESFPLTVTSAQKNPTAFYLCASRAGGMNEQYFGPGTRLTVT.

The V call is TRBV5-5, the J call TRBJ2-2; D is unclear. This CDR3 is built from 14 residues. Deletions cut 2 bases from V and 2 bases from J, with 7 bases between. Looked up from germline, CDR1 is SGHKS and CDR2 is YYEKEE (reference sequence). Here the CDR3 reads CASSFTINTGELFF. CDR3 nucleotides: TGTGCCAGCAGCTTTACAATAAACACCGGGGAGCTGTTTTTT.

This chain joins TRBV10-3 and TRBJ2-1; 8 nucleotides align to TRBD2. Germline V lookup: CDR1 ENHRY, CDR2 SYGVKD. CDR3 size: 14 residues. V was clipped by 1 base and J by 9 bases; unmatched bases: 5. For the CDR3, the DNA is TGTGCCATCAGTGAGTTAGCGGGGAAAGGTGAGCAGTTCTTC. This encodes CAISELAGKGEQFF.

The V gene is TRBV15, the J gene TRBJ2-1, with 14 bases that match TRBD2. V lost 5 bases and J lost 8; bases outside the gene matches: 8. CDR1 is LNHNV, CDR2 YYDKDF, per germline (reference sequence). There are 16 residues in the CDR3. The CDR3 loop reads CATSSRTSGRTDEQFF. The CDR3 nucleotides read TGTGCCACCAGCTCTCGGACTAGCGGGAGGACCGATGAGCAGTTCTTC.

This chain links TRBV9 with TRBJ2-1, with D maybe TRBD1 (7 bases). Trimming shortened V by 4 bases and J by 6 bases, and 14 bases separated the two germline ends. The germline V gene encodes CDR1 SGDLS and CDR2 YYNGEE. The CDR3 runs 14 residues. The CDR3 protein is CASSPGGGLNEQFF. The CDR3 coding sequence is TGTGCCAGCAGCCCAGGAGGGGGCCTCAATGAGCAGTTCTTC.